This T cell receptor (beta chain) was profiled in a study of spatial heterogeneity in lung cancer. This clonotype was observed many times. TCRdb called the 5' RACE reads again in MiXCR, with one record for every CDR3 protein. The table has some 38,000 distinct CDR3 sequences, around 7% seen once. Stated time point: sample taken at primary tumor resection. The CDR3 spans 13 residues. Germline V gives CDR1 MNHEY, CDR2 SVGEGT. The ends lost 8 bases at V and 0 bases at J; junction bases unmatched: 0. This clonotype was obtained from a male donor with early-stage non-small cell lung cancer. The sequences come from PBMCs, collected at surgery. The chain carries TRBV6-2 or TRBV6-3 and TRBJ1-1, with 10 positions matching TRBD1. CDR3: CASGTGVNTEAFF. The CDR3, as DNA: TGTGCCAGCGGGACAGGGGTGAACACTGAAGCTTTCTTT.